This T cell receptor (beta chain) was profiled in a study of T cell changes during pregnancy in multiple sclerosis. Per germline, CDR1 SGHAT and CDR2 FQNNGV. With 5 bases removed from V and 7 bases from J, the gap between germline ends came to 14 bases. CDR3 length: 14 residues. Sequencing was performed with immunoSEQ multiplex PCR; in TCRdb, only in-frame clones are kept and a portion is missing. The sample records about 76,000 clones, around 93% being singletons. The chain employs TRBV11-2 and TRBJ1-4; perhaps TRBD1 as D (6 bases). The origin of this receptor is a female donor with multiple sclerosis, enrolled in a pregnancy study. This sample comprised peripheral blood, obtained in the second trimester of pregnancy. The DNA of the CDR3 is TGTGCCAGCAGCCCGCAGGGGTTTGCTGAAAAACTGTTTTTT. This sequence encodes CASSPQGFAEKLFF.